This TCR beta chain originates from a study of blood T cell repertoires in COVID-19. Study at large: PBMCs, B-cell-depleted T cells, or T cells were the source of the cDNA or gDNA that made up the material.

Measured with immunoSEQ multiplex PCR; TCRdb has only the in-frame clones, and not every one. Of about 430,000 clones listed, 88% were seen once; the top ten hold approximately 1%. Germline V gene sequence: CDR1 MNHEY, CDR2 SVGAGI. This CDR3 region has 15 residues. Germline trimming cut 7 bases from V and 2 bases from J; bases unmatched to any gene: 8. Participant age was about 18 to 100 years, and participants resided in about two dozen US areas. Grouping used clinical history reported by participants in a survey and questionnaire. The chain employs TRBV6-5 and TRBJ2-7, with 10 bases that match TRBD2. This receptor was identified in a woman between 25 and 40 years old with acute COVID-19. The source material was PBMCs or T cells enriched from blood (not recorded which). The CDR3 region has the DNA TGTGCCAGCACCCTTTTAGCGGGGGGCCCCTACGAGCAGTACTTC. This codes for CASTLLAGGPYEQYF.